This entry lists 16 T cell receptor beta chains sequenced from one sample in a study of Ad26.COV2.S vaccination and SARS-CoV-2 variants (dated by TCRdb to about 2021). The treatment or condition label here, explained by the study, means: some 20 received Ad26.COV2.S at low or high dose, single or two shots; roughly five received placebo; per-sample allocation not given. Repertoires of vaccine and placebo recipients were sequenced from samples collected on day 63 after the first injection. Libraries were prepared through the immunoSEQ multiplex PCR assay. As stored in TCRdb, this immuneACCESS dataset retains in-frame rearrangements with V and J assigned. A fraction of the clones does not appear; measured against another copy, unresolved V genes explain less than half of the discrepancy, and the remainder lacks a known reason. The sample includes roughly 510,000 clones, with roughly nine tenths observed a single time. The ten largest make up around 13% of the sample.

The sequencing used peripheral blood, collected in a trial of Ad26.COV2.S vaccine versus placebo. The receptors derive from a person aged 18-60 years who received the Ad26.COV2.S COVID-19 vaccine or a placebo.

CDR3 in DNA: TGTGCCACGGGACTAGGGGTCTACGAGCAGTACTTC. Its protein product is CATGLGVYEQYF. V and J are TRBV6-5 and TRBJ2-7; TRBD2 aligns across 8 bases. V dropped 10 bases and J dropped 3; count of bases not matched to a gene: 5. The CDR3 spans 12 residues. Germline CDR1 reads MNHEY; CDR2 reads SVGAGI.

The V and J genes are TRBV30 and TRBJ1-6, with D uncertain. This CDR3 is 15 amino acids long. V lost 3 bases to trimming and J lost 10 bases, with 19 bases between them. Germline loops: CDR1 GTSNPN, CDR2 SVGIG (reference sequence). This CDR3 is CAWSARVGSRSPLHF. CDR3 nucleotide sequence: TGTGCCTGGAGCGCAAGGGTCGGTTCGAGATCACCCCTCCACTTT.

V is TRBV18 and J is TRBJ2-5; D unresolved. Per the germline V gene, CDR1 is KGHSH and CDR2 is LQKENI. The CDR3 covers 13 residues. V lost 3 bases to trimming and J lost 1 base, with 6 bases between them. The CDR3 sequence: CASSPQVQETQYF. The DNA for the CDR3 is TGTGCCAGCTCACCTCAGGTCCAAGAGACCCAGTACTTC.

V is TRBV10-3 and J is TRBJ2-1, with a weak D call TRBD2 (6 bases). Trimming removed 4 bases from V and 5 bases from J, with 21 bases in between. Germline CDR1 and CDR2: ENHRY and SYGVKD. The CDR3 is 17 amino acids. CDR3 nucleotide sequence: TGTGCCATCAGTGGGGGTTCAGGAGGGAGTGGGAACAATGAGCAGTTCTTC. It encodes CAISGGSGGSGNNEQFF.

J is TRBJ1-4 and V is TRBV2; 8 nucleotides agree with TRBD1. Germline assignment: CDR1 SNHLY and CDR2 FYNNEI. The CDR3 runs to 17 residues. The V and J ends lost 7 bases and 0 bases, in that order; junction bases with no gene match: 10. In DNA, the CDR3 is TGTGCCAGCAACGAAGGACAGGGATTCACAACTAATGAAAAACTGTTTTTT. Its translation: CASNEGQGFTTNEKLFF.

This clone was observed once. The CDR3: CASGTGTGNTEAFF. The CDR3 bases are TGCGCCAGCGGAACCGGGACAGGGAACACTGAAGCTTTCTTT. V gene TRBV5-1 combines with J gene TRBJ1-1; 8 bases fit TRBD1. The CDR3 covers 14 residues. The V gene end was trimmed by 7 bases and the J gene end by 1 base; junction bases not matched to a gene: 6. Per the germline V gene, CDR1 is SGHRS and CDR2 is YFSETQ.

This rearrangement joins TRBV6-5 to TRBJ1-5; tentatively, D is TRBD1 (6 bases). Germline CDR1 reads MNHEY; CDR2 reads SVGAGI. CDR3 length: 13 amino acids. V lost 9 bases and J lost 2, with 11 bases in between. Written as DNA, the CDR3 is TGTGCCAGTGCAGGGGAGCGCAATCAGCCCCAGCATTTT. This translates into CASAGERNQPQHF.

The rearrangement joins TRBV6-5 to TRBJ2-1; TRBD2 agrees at 9 bases. CDR3 size: 15 residues. V shed 7 bases and J 7 bases; nucleotides not matched to a gene: 11. Germline V gene data show CDR1 as MNHEY and CDR2 as SVGAGI. The CDR3 spells CASNIAGAKGNEQFF. CDR3 bases: TGTGCCAGCAACATAGCGGGAGCAAAAGGTAATGAGCAGTTCTTC.

V gene TRBV4-2 combines with J gene TRBJ2-1; 10 bases are a match to TRBD2. J was trimmed by 4 bases and V by 0 bases; bases with no gene match: 3. The germline V gene has CDR1 LGHNA and CDR2 YNFKEQ. The CDR3 runs 16 residues. The CDR3 DNA sequence: TGTGCCAGCAGCCAAGAAGGGACTAGCGTATACAATGAGCAGTTCTTC. As protein: CASSQEGTSVYNEQFF.

The rearrangement uses TRBV19 and TRBJ2-1, with 10 bases matching TRBD2. J lost 3 bases, V lost 8 bases, and 7 bases had no gene match. Looked up from germline, CDR1 is LNHDA and CDR2 is SQIVND (reference sequence). This CDR3 has 15 residues. CDR3 bases: TGTGCCAGTGCCCTAGCGGGAGAGGGCTACAATGAGCAGTTCTTC. The encoded protein is CASALAGEGYNEQFF.

V usage is TRBV7-2 and J usage is TRBJ2-6; D is unclear. The CDR3 loop spans 14 amino acids. Germline V lookup: CDR1 SGHTA, CDR2 FQGNSA. The V gene lost 3 bases and the J gene lost 3 bases, with 6 bases spanning the gap. DNA of the CDR3: TGTGCCAGCAGCTTGAGGTATGGGGCCAACGTCCTGACTTTC. It specifies CASSLRYGANVLTF.

The V gene is TRBV7-2, the J gene TRBJ1-2; possible D gene TRBD1, 5 bases. This CDR3 has 13 residues. The germline V gene encodes CDR1 SGHTA and CDR2 FQGNSA. Trimming took off 5 bases at V and 3 bases at J, with 10 bases between the two ends. The CDR3 bases are TGTGCCAGCAGCAGGGACGGATACTATGGCTACACCTTC. Its translation is CASSRDGYYGYTF.

The rearrangement joins TRBV7-9 to TRBJ2-1, with D perhaps matching TRBD1 (6 bases). V gave up 7 bases and J gave up 4 bases, with 17 bases separating them. CDR1 is SEHNR, CDR2 FQNEAQ, per germline (reference sequence). The CDR3 loop spans 15 amino acids. CDR3 DNA: TGTGCCAGCAACCCTTACGGACAGCCATACAATGAGCAGTTCTTC. Translation: CASNPYGQPYNEQFF.

This sequence joins TRBV10-2 and TRBJ2-1, with 10 bases fitting TRBD2. The germline gives CDR1 WSHSY, CDR2 SAAADI. J was trimmed by 6 bases and V by 4 bases; bases with no gene match: 9. The CDR3 is made up of 16 amino acids. CDR3 in DNA: TGCGCCAGCAGTGTCCTGACTAGCGGGCATCTCAATGAGCAGTTCTTC. Translation: CASSVLTSGHLNEQFF.

The J gene is TRBJ1-3, the V gene TRBV7-9; weak D call: TRBD1 (5 bases). Germline V lookup: CDR1 SEHNR, CDR2 FQNEAQ (reference sequence). With 1 base removed from V and 0 bases from J, the gap between germline ends came to 7 bases. CDR3 length: 15 amino acids. CDR3 sequence: CASSLVGGSGNTIYF. DNA for the CDR3: TGTGCCAGCAGCTTAGTGGGGGGCTCTGGAAACACCATATATTTT. The full variable domain, in which reference TRBV7-9 and TRBJ1-3 provide the parts outside the CDR3, is DTGVSQNPRHKITKRGQNVTFRCDPISEHNRLYWYRQTLGQGPEFLTYFQNEAQLEKSRLLSDRFSAERPKGSFSTLEIQRTEQGDSAMYLCASSLVGGSGNTIYFGEGSWLTVV.

The chain carries TRBV29-1 and TRBJ2-4, with a possible D match to TRBD2 (5 bases). The CDR3 runs 13 residues. V was trimmed by 4 bases and J by 4 bases, leaving 11 bases between them. Germline V lookup: CDR1 SQVTM, CDR2 ANQGSEA. The CDR3 spells CSVVSPGKNIQYF. CDR3 coding DNA: TGCAGCGTTGTCTCTCCGGGGAAAAACATTCAGTACTTC. Full variable domain (missing parts from reference TRBV29-1 and TRBJ2-4): SAVISQKPSRDICQRGTSLTIQCQVDSQVTMMFWYRQQPGQSLTLIATANQGSEATYESGFVIDKFPISRPNLTFSTLTVSNMSPEDSSIYLCSVVSPGKNIQYFGAGTRLSVL.